These 12 T cell receptor beta chains were all obtained from the same sample, sequenced in a study of control samples from healthy donors and cancer patients (dated by TCRdb to 2018 to 2020). Library preparation employed the immunoSEQ multiplex PCR assay. TCRdb mirrors the immuneACCESS table, restricted to in-frame sequences. Some clones are absent from its copies; in checked studies, under half trace to an unresolved V gene, and the reason for the others is unknown. For this sample the table gives about 60,000 clones, of which roughly 95% were detected only once. The leading ten clones occupy 0.95% to 1.4% of the sample. The sequenced sample consisted of blood. The receptors derive from a woman aged 18-29 years in good health.

This clone has just one count. The chain uses TRBV4-1 and TRBJ2-1; perhaps TRBD1 as D (6 bases). The CDR3 has 13 amino acids. Trimming took 0 bases from V and 9 from J, leaving 9 bases between them. Germline V lookup: CDR1 MGHRA, CDR2 YSYEKL. CDR3 protein: CASSQDPQGEQFF. DNA of the CDR3: TGCGCCAGCAGCCAAGACCCACAGGGTGAGCAGTTCTTC.

The CDR3 spells CSVDEGSYGYTF. In DNA, the CDR3 is TGCAGCGTTGATGAGGGGAGCTATGGCTACACCTTC. The rearrangement joins TRBV29-1 to TRBJ1-2, with D maybe TRBD1 (5 bases). V lost 3 bases, J lost 4 bases, and 9 bases lay in between. The CDR3 contains 12 residues. Germline CDR1 and CDR2: SQVTM and ANQGSEA. Full variable domain (remainder filled in from reference TRBV29-1 and TRBJ1-2): SAVISQKPSRDICQRGTSLTIQCQVDSQVTMMFWYRQQPGQSLTLIATANQGSEATYESGFVIDKFPISRPNLTFSTLTVSNMSPEDSSIYLCSVDEGSYGYTFGSGTRLTVV.

The rearrangement uses TRBV9 and TRBJ2-4; 10 bases map to TRBD2. Germline V gives CDR1 SGDLS, CDR2 YYNGEE. V lost 4 bases and J lost 5; bases outside the gene matches: 12. This CDR3 spans 17 amino acids. CDR3 sequence reads: CASSPRFTTSGENIQYF. CDR3 in DNA: TGTGCCAGCAGCCCGCGCTTTACTACTAGCGGGGAAAACATTCAGTACTTC.

The chain combines TRBV7-9 with TRBJ2-2; 11 nucleotides line up with TRBD2. Germline V lookup: CDR1 SEHNR, CDR2 FQNEAQ (reference sequence). The CDR3 consists of 18 residues. Trimming cost V 7 bases and J 5 bases; bases outside gene matches: 15. The CDR3: CASIKVIPASGGTGELFF. The DNA for the CDR3 is TGTGCCAGCATCAAGGTGATCCCGGCTAGCGGGGGGACCGGGGAGCTGTTTTTT. Supplemented by reference TRBV7-9 and TRBJ2-2, the full variable domain reads DTGVSQNPRHKITKRGQNVTFRCDPISEHNRLYWYRQTLGQGPEFLTYFQNEAQLEKSRLLSDRFSAERPKGSFSTLEIQRTEQGDSAMYLCASIKVIPASGGTGELFFGEGSRLTVL.

This clone was detected once. The chain employs TRBV6-4 and TRBJ1-1, with a tentative D call TRBD1 (5 bases). V lost 2 bases to trimming and J lost 6 bases, with 13 bases between them. This CDR3 has 14 residues. Germline V gives CDR1 MRHNA, CDR2 SNTAGT. This chain's CDR3 is CASSDGGTSSEAFF. As DNA, the CDR3 is TGTGCCAGCAGTGACGGGGGAACGAGCTCTGAAGCTTTCTTT.

The V and J genes are TRBV7-9 and TRBJ1-1, with a weak D call TRBD1 (6 bases). This CDR3 is 14 amino acids long. The V gene's germline CDR1 is SEHNR and CDR2 FQNEAQ (reference sequence). V was pared by 5 bases and J by 7 bases, with 17 bases between. This CDR3 reads CASSPPGGGIEAFF. The CDR3 nucleotides are TGTGCCAGCAGCCCCCCCGGGGGCGGAATTGAAGCTTTCTTT.

As for this clone: This sample includes further DNA sequences coding for the same CDR3. The chain combines TRBV24-1 with TRBJ2-3; D perhaps matches TRBD2 (6 bases). Germline loops: CDR1 KGHDR, CDR2 SFDVKD. Deletions cut 7 bases from V and 0 bases from J, with 10 bases between. This CDR3 region has 14 residues. CDR3 sequence (DNA): TGTGCCACCAGGGGGACTGCTAGCACAGATACGCAGTATTTT. Its translation is CATRGTASTDTQYF.

The rearrangement links TRBV5-8 to TRBJ2-3, with 8 nucleotides matching TRBD1. The CDR3 runs 17 residues. Germline CDR1 and CDR2: SGHTS and YDEGEE. V was clipped by 3 bases and J by 0 bases; unmatched bases: 9. CDR3 in amino acids: CASSSGTGRGSTDTQYF. The CDR3 DNA follows: TGTGCCAGCAGCTCCGGGACAGGTCGTGGTAGCACAGATACGCAGTATTTT.

This clone showed up just once. The chain combines TRBV15 with TRBJ1-6; D call uncertain. Looked up from germline, CDR1 is LNHNV and CDR2 is YYDKDF (reference sequence). The CDR3 has 14 amino acids. Trimming removed 2 bases at V and 13 bases at J, with 15 bases between. CDR3 amino acids: CATSRFGETGPLHF. DNA of the CDR3: TGTGCCACCAGCAGATTCGGGGAGACGGGTCCCCTCCACTTT.

The chain joins TRBV3-1 (or the pseudogene TRBV3-2) to TRBJ1-3, with D tentatively TRBD1 (5 bases). Germline loops: CDR1 LGHDT, CDR2 YNNKEL (reference sequence). This CDR3 region has 13 residues. V lost 8 bases to trimming and J lost 0 bases, with 8 bases between them. The CDR3 region has the DNA TGTGCCAGCGGGGCTTACTCTGGAAACACCATATATTTT. This gives the protein CASGAYSGNTIYF.

This chain uses TRBV5-8 with TRBJ2-1; TRBD1 matches 8 bases. Trimming cost V 6 bases and J 5 bases; bases outside gene matches: 13. Germline V lookup: CDR1 SGHTS, CDR2 YDEGEE. This CDR3 comprises 16 residues. CDR3 protein: CASIPFLRGQNNEQFF. The CDR3 nucleotides read TGTGCCAGCATCCCTTTCCTCAGGGGGCAAAACAATGAGCAGTTCTTC.

In this sample, this clone turned up once. The rearrangement joins TRBV27 to TRBJ2-2; D remains unclear. Germline V lookup: CDR1 MNHEY, CDR2 SMNVEV (reference sequence). Trimming removed 8 bases at V and 3 bases at J, with 10 bases between. The CDR3 contains 13 residues. The CDR3 nucleotides read TGTGCCAGCGGGGAATTATACACCGGGGAGCTGTTTTTT. Translated: CASGELYTGELFF.